Listed below are T cell receptor beta chains from one sample, sequenced in a study of T cell responses to AZD1222 COVID-19 vaccine. The assay was immunoSEQ multiplex PCR, and TCRdb's table has in-frame clones only and misses some. The sample shows about 120,000 clones, 85% to 90% of them seen only once. The sample consisted of peripheral blood, taken on day 0 of AZD1222 vaccination. These receptors all stem from an adult in good health. CDR3s include the opening cysteine and the closing phenylalanine or tryptophan. Fields, in order: CDR3 protein, CDR3 DNA, V gene, D gene, clone size, J gene. A D gene is named only where the DNA matches it firmly. Rows give clone size only sometimes, using once, few, many, or a class for an expanded clone.

CDR3 protein: CASSVRRGSKNQPQHF; CDR3 DNA: TGTGCCAGCAGTGTTCGACGCGGGTCCAAGAATCAGCCCCAGCATTTT; V gene: TRBV2; D gene: NA; clone size: NA; J gene: TRBJ1-5
CDR3 protein: CASSRGGYSNQPQHF; CDR3 DNA: TGTGCCAGCAGCCGAGGGGGGTATAGCAATCAGCCCCAGCATTTT; V gene: TRBV7-6; D gene: NA; clone size: NA; J gene: TRBJ1-5
CDR3 protein: CASGGQGNQPQHF; CDR3 DNA: TGTGCCAGCGGGGGACAGGGGAATCAGCCCCAGCATTTT; V gene: TRBV7-2; D gene: TRBD1; clone size: NA; J gene: TRBJ1-5
CDR3 protein: CASRSPGLAGGPGTQYF; CDR3 DNA: TGTGCCAGCAGGTCACCCGGACTAGCGGGGGGGCCGGGGACCCAGTACTTC; V gene: TRBV28; D gene: TRBD2; clone size: NA; J gene: TRBJ2-5
CDR3 protein: CASSQAGGQETQYF; CDR3 DNA: TGTGCCAGCAGCCAAGCGGGGGGGCAAGAGACCCAGTACTTC; V gene: TRBV3-1/TRBV3-2; D gene: TRBD2; clone size: once; J gene: TRBJ2-5
CDR3 protein: CASSHHSRGMNTGELFF; CDR3 DNA: TGTGCCAGCAGCCATCACTCCAGAGGGATGAACACCGGGGAGCTGTTTTTT; V gene: TRBV4-2; D gene: NA; clone size: NA; J gene: TRBJ2-2
CDR3 protein: CASRDLGQDAYEQYF; CDR3 DNA: TGTGCCAGCAGGGACCTTGGACAGGACGCCTACGAGCAGTACTTC; V gene: TRBV6-5; D gene: TRBD1; clone size: NA; J gene: TRBJ2-7
CDR3 protein: CASSDRGHTEAFF; CDR3 DNA: TGTGCCAGCAGCGATAGGGGGCATACTGAAGCTTTCTTT; V gene: TRBV14; D gene: TRBD1; clone size: NA; J gene: TRBJ1-1
CDR3 protein: CASSEWGRQSEKLFF; CDR3 DNA: TGTGCCAGCAGTGAATGGGGCCGTCAGTCTGAAAAACTGTTTTTT; V gene: TRBV25-1; D gene: NA; clone size: few; J gene: TRBJ1-4
CDR3 protein: CASSKKGDRSSGNTIYF; CDR3 DNA: TGTGCCAGCAGCAAAAAGGGTGACAGGAGCTCTGGAAACACCATATATTTT; V gene: TRBV7-9; D gene: NA; clone size: NA; J gene: TRBJ1-3
CDR3 protein: CASSESGGGYEQYF; CDR3 DNA: TGCGCCAGCAGTGAGTCGGGCGGGGGCTACGAGCAGTACTTC; V gene: TRBV10-2; D gene: TRBD2; clone size: NA; J gene: TRBJ2-7
CDR3 protein: CASARQGSGTEAFF; CDR3 DNA: TGTGCTAGTGCCCGTCAGGGTTCGGGCACTGAAGCTTTCTTT; V gene: TRBV12-5; D gene: NA; clone size: NA; J gene: TRBJ1-1
CDR3 protein: CASSVEVSGKGETQYF; CDR3 DNA: TGTGCCAGCAGCGTAGAGGTCAGCGGGAAAGGAGAGACCCAGTACTTC; V gene: TRBV9; D gene: TRBD2; clone size: NA; J gene: TRBJ2-5
CDR3 protein: CASSLGVPSTDTQYF; CDR3 DNA: TGTGCCAGCAGCTTAGGGGTACCCTCCACAGATACGCAGTATTTT; V gene: TRBV7-9; D gene: NA; clone size: NA; J gene: TRBJ2-3
CDR3 protein: CASSLLAAMNTEAFF; CDR3 DNA: TGTGCCAGCAGCCTCCTCGCCGCCATGAACACTGAAGCTTTCTTT; V gene: TRBV3-1/TRBV3-2; D gene: NA; clone size: NA; J gene: TRBJ1-1
CDR3 protein: CASRTNLETQYF; CDR3 DNA: TGTGCCAGCAGAACAAATTTAGAGACCCAGTACTTC; V gene: TRBV12-3/TRBV12-4; D gene: NA; clone size: NA; J gene: TRBJ2-5
CDR3 protein: CASSLGQGFETQYF; CDR3 DNA: TGTGCCAGCAGCTTGGGACAGGGATTCGAGACCCAGTACTTC; V gene: TRBV7-9; D gene: TRBD1; clone size: NA; J gene: TRBJ2-5
CDR3 protein: CASSSMGFSGNTIYF; CDR3 DNA: TGTGCCAGCAGCTCAATGGGGTTCTCTGGAAACACCATATATTTT; V gene: TRBV7-2; D gene: NA; clone size: NA; J gene: TRBJ1-3
CDR3 protein: CASSLAGGGVSYEQYF; CDR3 DNA: TGTGCCAGCAGCTTGGCCGGCGGGGGGGTATCCTACGAGCAGTACTTC; V gene: TRBV5-4; D gene: TRBD2; clone size: NA; J gene: TRBJ2-7
CDR3 protein: CASSLSTANYGYTF; CDR3 DNA: TGTGCCAGCAGTTTAAGTACCGCTAACTATGGCTACACCTTC; V gene: TRBV27; D gene: NA; clone size: NA; J gene: TRBJ1-2
CDR3 protein: CATSVGGGNQPQHF; CDR3 DNA: TGTGCCACCAGTGTGGGAGGGGGCAATCAGCCCCAGCATTTT; V gene: TRBV24-1; D gene: NA; clone size: NA; J gene: TRBJ1-5
CDR3 protein: CASSEIRQDSYEQYF; CDR3 DNA: TGTGCCAGCAGTGAAATCCGGCAGGACTCCTACGAGCAGTACTTC; V gene: TRBV2; D gene: NA; clone size: NA; J gene: TRBJ2-7
CDR3 protein: CASSETGTGNTGELFF; CDR3 DNA: TGTGCCAGTAGTGAAACCGGGACAGGGAACACCGGGGAGCTGTTTTTT; V gene: TRBV19; D gene: TRBD1; clone size: NA; J gene: TRBJ2-2
CDR3 protein: CASSRLRVAGGPTGELFF; CDR3 DNA: TGTGCCAGCAGCCGGTTGCGGGTTGCGGGAGGGCCCACCGGGGAGCTGTTTTTT; V gene: TRBV7-2; D gene: TRBD2; clone size: NA; J gene: TRBJ2-2
CDR3 protein: CASSLGLAGYTGELFF; CDR3 DNA: TGTGCCAGCAGCTTAGGGCTAGCGGGTTACACCGGGGAGCTGTTTTTT; V gene: TRBV7-9; D gene: TRBD2; clone size: NA; J gene: TRBJ2-2
CDR3 protein: CASSFNPRDSKNYEQYF; CDR3 DNA: TGTGCCAGCAGTTTTAACCCCCGGGACAGTAAAAACTACGAGCAGTACTTC; V gene: TRBV28; D gene: TRBD1; clone size: NA; J gene: TRBJ2-7
CDR3 protein: CSVDGEAGANVLTF; CDR3 DNA: TGCAGCGTTGACGGGGAGGCTGGGGCCAACGTCCTGACTTTC; V gene: TRBV29-1; D gene: NA; clone size: NA; J gene: TRBJ2-6
CDR3 protein: CASSLARAGGETDTQYF; CDR3 DNA: TGTGCCAGCAGCTTGGCCCGGGCGGGAGGCGAGACAGATACGCAGTATTTT; V gene: TRBV5-6; D gene: TRBD2; clone size: NA; J gene: TRBJ2-3
CDR3 protein: CASSVYSGTSTDTQYF; CDR3 DNA: TGTGCCAGCAGCGTTTATAGCGGGACCAGCACAGATACGCAGTATTTT; V gene: TRBV9; D gene: TRBD2; clone size: once; J gene: TRBJ2-3
CDR3 protein: CASSPSPLGDTQYF; CDR3 DNA: TGTGCCAGCTCACCTTCCCCTCTGGGAGATACGCAGTATTTT; V gene: TRBV18; D gene: NA; clone size: NA; J gene: TRBJ2-3
CDR3 protein: CAISFTGSGNTIYF; CDR3 DNA: TGTGCCATCAGTTTCACAGGGTCCGGAAACACCATATATTTT; V gene: TRBV10-3; D gene: NA; clone size: NA; J gene: TRBJ1-3
CDR3 protein: CASSLGQGVRWETQYF; CDR3 DNA: TGTGCCAGCAGCCTAGGCCAGGGGGTGAGGTGGGAGACCCAGTACTTC; V gene: TRBV11-2; D gene: TRBD1; clone size: NA; J gene: TRBJ2-5
CDR3 protein: CASSSIAGDSNQPQHF; CDR3 DNA: TGTGCCAGCAGCTCGATAGCAGGGGATAGCAATCAGCCCCAGCATTTT; V gene: TRBV11-2; D gene: NA; clone size: once; J gene: TRBJ1-5
CDR3 protein: CASNTANTEAFF; CDR3 DNA: TGTGCCAGTAATACAGCGAACACTGAAGCTTTCTTT; V gene: TRBV6-5; D gene: NA; clone size: NA; J gene: TRBJ1-1
CDR3 protein: CASALGGNGQPQHF; CDR3 DNA: TGTGCTAGTGCCCTAGGGGGTAACGGTCAGCCCCAGCATTTT; V gene: TRBV12-5; D gene: NA; clone size: NA; J gene: TRBJ1-5
CDR3 protein: CASRTGGYSGNTIYF; CDR3 DNA: TGTGCCAGCAGAACAGGGGGCTACTCTGGAAACACCATATATTTT; V gene: TRBV28; D gene: TRBD1; clone size: NA; J gene: TRBJ1-3
CDR3 protein: CASSPRDRGTGGYTF; CDR3 DNA: TGTGCCAGCAGTCCGCGGGACAGGGGTACTGGTGGCTACACCTTC; V gene: TRBV6-5; D gene: TRBD1; clone size: NA; J gene: TRBJ1-2
CDR3 protein: CASLDRRTYEQYF; CDR3 DNA: TGTGCCAGCTTGGACAGGAGAACCTACGAGCAGTACTTC; V gene: TRBV12-3/TRBV12-4; D gene: TRBD1; clone size: once; J gene: TRBJ2-7
CDR3 protein: CASRKGQGYPQHF; CDR3 DNA: TGTGCCAGCAGAAAGGGACAGGGATACCCCCAGCATTTT; V gene: TRBV7-9; D gene: TRBD1; clone size: NA; J gene: TRBJ1-5
CDR3 protein: CASSLWGAGETQYF; CDR3 DNA: TGTGCCAGCAGCTTATGGGGGGCAGGGGAGACCCAGTACTTC; V gene: TRBV7-2; D gene: NA; clone size: NA; J gene: TRBJ2-5
CDR3 protein: CASKADSTDTQYF; CDR3 DNA: TGCGCCAGCAAGGCAGATAGCACAGATACGCAGTATTTT; V gene: TRBV5-1; D gene: NA; clone size: NA; J gene: TRBJ2-3
CDR3 protein: CASSQGGGLGYGYTF; CDR3 DNA: TGTGCCAGCAGCCAAGGGGGAGGGTTGGGGTATGGCTACACCTTC; V gene: TRBV4-2; D gene: NA; clone size: NA; J gene: TRBJ1-2
CDR3 protein: CAWSVPGLNTIYF; CDR3 DNA: TGTGCCTGGAGTGTACCAGGGCTCAACACCATATATTTT; V gene: TRBV30; D gene: NA; clone size: NA; J gene: TRBJ1-3
CDR3 protein: CASSLGGAEGELFF; CDR3 DNA: TGTGCCAGCAGCTTGGGCGGGGCAGAAGGGGAGCTGTTTTTT; V gene: TRBV5-4; D gene: NA; clone size: once; J gene: TRBJ2-2
CDR3 protein: CASSNVSAPLHF; CDR3 DNA: TGTGCCAGCAGCAACGTCAGCGCACCCCTCCACTTT; V gene: TRBV21-1; D gene: NA; clone size: few; J gene: TRBJ1-6
CDR3 protein: CASSPSGQINYGYTF; CDR3 DNA: TGCGCCAGCAGCCCCTCGGGACAGATTAACTATGGCTACACCTTC; V gene: TRBV5-1; D gene: TRBD1; clone size: NA; J gene: TRBJ1-2